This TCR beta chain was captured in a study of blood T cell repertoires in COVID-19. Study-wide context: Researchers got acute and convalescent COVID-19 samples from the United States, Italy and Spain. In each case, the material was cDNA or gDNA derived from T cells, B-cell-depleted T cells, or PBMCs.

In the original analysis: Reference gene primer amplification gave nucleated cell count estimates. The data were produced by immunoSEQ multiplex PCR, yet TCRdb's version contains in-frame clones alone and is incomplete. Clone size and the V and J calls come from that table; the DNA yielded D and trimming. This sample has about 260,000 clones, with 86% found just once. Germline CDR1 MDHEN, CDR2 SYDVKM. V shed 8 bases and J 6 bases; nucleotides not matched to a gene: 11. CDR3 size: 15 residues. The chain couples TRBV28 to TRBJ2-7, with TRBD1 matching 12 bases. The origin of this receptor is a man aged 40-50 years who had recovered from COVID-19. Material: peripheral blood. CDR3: CASGVKAGQGAEQYF. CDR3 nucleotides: TGTGCCAGCGGGGTAAAGGCGGGACAGGGGGCCGAGCAGTACTTC.